This T cell receptor beta chain was sequenced in a study of shared clonotypes between healthy human individuals. Sequencing used immunoSEQ multiplex PCR; TCRdb keeps in-frame clones, though not all of them. The table shows roughly 2.5 million clones, with approximately 90% occurring only once. Germline assignment: CDR1 MNHEY and CDR2 SVGAGI. Trimming removed 5 bases at V and 5 bases at J, with 12 bases between. The CDR3 runs to 13 residues. With respect to this clone: Its antigen is as yet unknown. Other DNA variants within this sample encode the same CDR3.

Study-wide results and caveats: Investigators expected sequencing depth to affect clonotype sharing among donors. Non-shared clonotypes had lower generation probabilities than clonotypes shared by all four sorted-subset donors.

This receptor was identified in a man between 18 and 35 years old in good health. The V call is TRBV6-5, the J call TRBJ2-5; D gene unclear. Sequences were obtained from naive CD4+ T cells sorted from blood. The subset was: CD45RA+ positively selected. The CDR3 nucleotides read TGTGCCAGCAGTCGGACCGTCCTGGAGACCCAGTACTTC. Amino acid sequence: CASSRTVLETQYF.